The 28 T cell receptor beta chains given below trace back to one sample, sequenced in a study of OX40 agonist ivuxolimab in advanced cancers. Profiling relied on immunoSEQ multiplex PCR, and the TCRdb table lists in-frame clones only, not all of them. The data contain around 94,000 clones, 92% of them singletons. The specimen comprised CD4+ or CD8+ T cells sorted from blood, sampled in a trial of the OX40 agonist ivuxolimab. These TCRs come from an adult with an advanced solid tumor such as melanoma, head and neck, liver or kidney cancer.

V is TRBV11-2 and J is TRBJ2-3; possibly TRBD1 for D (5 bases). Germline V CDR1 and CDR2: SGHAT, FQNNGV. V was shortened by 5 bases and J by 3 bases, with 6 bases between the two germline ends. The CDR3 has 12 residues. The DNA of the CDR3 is TGTGCCAGCAGCCCAGGGACAGATACGCAGTATTTT. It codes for CASSPGTDTQYF.

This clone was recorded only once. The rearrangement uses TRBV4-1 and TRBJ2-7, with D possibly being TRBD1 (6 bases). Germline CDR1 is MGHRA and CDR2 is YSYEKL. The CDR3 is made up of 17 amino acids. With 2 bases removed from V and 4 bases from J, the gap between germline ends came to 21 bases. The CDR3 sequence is CASSQLLSQGRTYEQYF. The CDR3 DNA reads TGCGCCAGCAGCCAACTACTTAGTCAGGGGCGAACTTACGAGCAGTACTTC.

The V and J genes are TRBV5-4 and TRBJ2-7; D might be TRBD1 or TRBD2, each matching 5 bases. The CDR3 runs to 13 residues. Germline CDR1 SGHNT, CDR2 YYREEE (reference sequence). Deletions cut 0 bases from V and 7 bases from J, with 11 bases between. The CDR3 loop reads CASSLGGAGEQYF. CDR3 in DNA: TGTGCCAGCAGCTTGGGAGGGGCTGGGGAGCAGTACTTC. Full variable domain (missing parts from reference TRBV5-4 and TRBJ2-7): ETGVTQSPTHLIKTRGQQVTLRCSSQSGHNTVSWYQQALGQGPQFIFQYYREEENGRGNFPPRFSGLQFPNYSSELNVNALELDDSALYLCASSLGGAGEQYFGPGTRLTVT.

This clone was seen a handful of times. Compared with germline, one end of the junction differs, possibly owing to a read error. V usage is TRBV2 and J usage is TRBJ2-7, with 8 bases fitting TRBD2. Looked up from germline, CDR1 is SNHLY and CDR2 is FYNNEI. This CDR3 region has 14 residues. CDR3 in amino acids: CASIELADPYEQYF. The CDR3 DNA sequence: TGTGCCAGCATTGAACTAGCGGACCCCTACGAGCAGTACTTC.

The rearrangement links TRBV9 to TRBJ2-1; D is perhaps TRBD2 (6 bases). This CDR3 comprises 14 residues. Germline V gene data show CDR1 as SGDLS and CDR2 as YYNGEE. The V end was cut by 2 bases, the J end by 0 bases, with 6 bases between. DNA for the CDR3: TGTGCCAGCAGCGTCGGGGGCTCCTACAATGAGCAGTTCTTC. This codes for CASSVGGSYNEQFF.

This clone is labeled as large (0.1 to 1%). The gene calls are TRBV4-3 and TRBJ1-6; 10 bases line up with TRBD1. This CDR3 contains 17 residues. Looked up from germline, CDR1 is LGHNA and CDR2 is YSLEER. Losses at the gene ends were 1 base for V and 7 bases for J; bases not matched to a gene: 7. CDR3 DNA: TGCGCCAGCAGCCAAGTTAGCGGGACAGGGGCGAATTCACCCCTCCACTTT. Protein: CASSQVSGTGANSPLHF.

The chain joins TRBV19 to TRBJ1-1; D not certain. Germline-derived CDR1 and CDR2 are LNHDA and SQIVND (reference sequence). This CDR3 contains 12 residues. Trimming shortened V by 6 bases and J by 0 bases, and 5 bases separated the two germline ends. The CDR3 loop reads CASRTMNTEAFF. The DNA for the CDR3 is TGTGCCAGTAGAACCATGAACACTGAAGCTTTCTTT.

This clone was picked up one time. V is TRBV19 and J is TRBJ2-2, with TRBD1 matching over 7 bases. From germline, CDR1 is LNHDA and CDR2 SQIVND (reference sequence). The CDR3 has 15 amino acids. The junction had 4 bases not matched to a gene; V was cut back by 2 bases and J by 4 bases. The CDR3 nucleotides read TGTGCCAGTAGTATACACCGGGACAGCACCGGGGAGCTGTTTTTT. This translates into CASSIHRDSTGELFF. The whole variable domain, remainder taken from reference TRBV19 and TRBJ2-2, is DGGITQSPKYLFRKEGQNVTLSCEQNLNHDAMYWYRQDPGQGLRLIYYSQIVNDFQKGDIAEGYSVSREKKESFPLTVTSAQKNPTAFYLCASSIHRDSTGELFFGEGSRLTVL.

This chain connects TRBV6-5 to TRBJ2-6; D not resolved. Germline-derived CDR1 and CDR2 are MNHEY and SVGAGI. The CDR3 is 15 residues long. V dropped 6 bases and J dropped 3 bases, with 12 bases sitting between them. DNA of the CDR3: TGTGCCAGCAGCCTCAGCCGGGTTGGGGCCAACGTCCTGACTTTC. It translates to CASSLSRVGANVLTF.

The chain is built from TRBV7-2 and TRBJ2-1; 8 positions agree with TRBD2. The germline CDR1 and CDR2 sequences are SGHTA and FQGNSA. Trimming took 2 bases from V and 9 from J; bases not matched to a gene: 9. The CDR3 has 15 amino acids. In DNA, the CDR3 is TGTGCCAGCAGCTTAATATTAGGGCGGGAGGTTGAGCAGTTCTTC. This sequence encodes CASSLILGREVEQFF.

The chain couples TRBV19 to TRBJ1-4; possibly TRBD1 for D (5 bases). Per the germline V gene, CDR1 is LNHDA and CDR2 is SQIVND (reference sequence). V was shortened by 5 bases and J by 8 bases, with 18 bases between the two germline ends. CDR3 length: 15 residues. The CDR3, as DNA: TGTGCCAGTAGTTCCGGGACCACACAAAGCGAAAAACTGTTTTTT. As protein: CASSSGTTQSEKLFF.

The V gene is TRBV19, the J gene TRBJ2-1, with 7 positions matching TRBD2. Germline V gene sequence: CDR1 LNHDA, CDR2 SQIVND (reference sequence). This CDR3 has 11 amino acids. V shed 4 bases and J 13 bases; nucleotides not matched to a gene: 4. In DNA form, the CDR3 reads TGTGCCAGTAGTACCCGGACTAGTCAGTTCTTC. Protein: CASSTRTSQFF.

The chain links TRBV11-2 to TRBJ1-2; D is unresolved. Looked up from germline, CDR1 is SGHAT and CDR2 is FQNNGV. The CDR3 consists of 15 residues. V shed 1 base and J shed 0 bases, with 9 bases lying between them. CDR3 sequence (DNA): TGTGCCAGCAGCTTAGTGGGCCGGCCTAACTATGGCTACACCTTC. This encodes CASSLVGRPNYGYTF.

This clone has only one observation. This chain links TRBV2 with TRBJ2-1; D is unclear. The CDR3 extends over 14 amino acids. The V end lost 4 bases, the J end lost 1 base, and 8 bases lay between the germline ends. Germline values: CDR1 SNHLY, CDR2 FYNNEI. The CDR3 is CASSVVSSYNEQFF. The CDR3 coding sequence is TGTGCCAGCAGTGTTGTCTCTTCCTACAATGAGCAGTTCTTC.

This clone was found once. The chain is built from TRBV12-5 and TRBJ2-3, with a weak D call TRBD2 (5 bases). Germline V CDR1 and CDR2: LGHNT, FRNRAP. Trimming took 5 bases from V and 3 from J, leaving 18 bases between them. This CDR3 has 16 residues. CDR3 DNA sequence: TGTGCTAGTGGTCCTGACATGGGGAGAGGGACAGATACGCAGTATTTT. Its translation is CASGPDMGRGTDTQYF.

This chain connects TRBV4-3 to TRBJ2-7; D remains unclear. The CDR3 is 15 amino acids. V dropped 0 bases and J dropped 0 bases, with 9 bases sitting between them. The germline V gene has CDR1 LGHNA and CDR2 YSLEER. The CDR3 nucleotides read TGCGCCAGCAGCCAAGACTCCCGTAGCTCCTACGAGCAGTACTTC. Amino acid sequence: CASSQDSRSSYEQYF.

CDR3: CATHPRFSGGLQETQYF. For the CDR3, the DNA is TGTGCCACGCACCCGCGGTTTAGCGGGGGCCTACAAGAGACCCAGTACTTC. The V and J genes are TRBV7-2 and TRBJ2-5; 9 bases agree with TRBD2. J was trimmed by 2 bases and V by 10 bases; bases with no gene match: 17. The CDR3 spans 17 residues. The germline gives CDR1 SGHTA, CDR2 FQGNSA.

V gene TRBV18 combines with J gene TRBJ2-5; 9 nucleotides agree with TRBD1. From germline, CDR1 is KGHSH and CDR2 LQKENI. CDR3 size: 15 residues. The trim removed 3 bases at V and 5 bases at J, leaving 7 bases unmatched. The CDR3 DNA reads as TGTGCCAGCTCACCCGAACAGGGGGCTTGGGAGACCCAGTACTTC. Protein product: CASSPEQGAWETQYF.

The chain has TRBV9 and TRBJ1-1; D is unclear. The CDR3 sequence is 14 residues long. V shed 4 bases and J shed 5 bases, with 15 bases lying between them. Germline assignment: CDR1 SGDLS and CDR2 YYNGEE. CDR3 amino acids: CASSPAAGWTEAFF. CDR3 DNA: TGTGCCAGCAGCCCAGCGGCTGGGTGGACTGAAGCTTTCTTT.

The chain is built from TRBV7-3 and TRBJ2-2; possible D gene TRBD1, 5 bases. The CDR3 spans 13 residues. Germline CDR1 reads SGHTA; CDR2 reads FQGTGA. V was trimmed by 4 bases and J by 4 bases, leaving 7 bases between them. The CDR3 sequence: CASSSDSTGELFF. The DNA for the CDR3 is TGTGCCAGCAGCTCCGACAGCACCGGGGAGCTGTTTTTT.

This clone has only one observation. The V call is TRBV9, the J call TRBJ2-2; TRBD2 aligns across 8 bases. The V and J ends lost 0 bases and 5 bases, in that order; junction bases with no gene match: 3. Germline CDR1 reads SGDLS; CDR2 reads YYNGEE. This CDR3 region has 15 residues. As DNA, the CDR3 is TGTGCCAGCAGCGTAGAGGCGGGGGGAACCGGGGAGCTGTTTTTT. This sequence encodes CASSVEAGGTGELFF.

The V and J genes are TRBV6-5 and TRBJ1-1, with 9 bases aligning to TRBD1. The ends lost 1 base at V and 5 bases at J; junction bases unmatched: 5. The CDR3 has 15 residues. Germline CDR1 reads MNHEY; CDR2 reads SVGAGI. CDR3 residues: CASSYWPGTGTEAFF. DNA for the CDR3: TGTGCCAGCAGTTACTGGCCAGGGACAGGGACTGAAGCTTTCTTT.

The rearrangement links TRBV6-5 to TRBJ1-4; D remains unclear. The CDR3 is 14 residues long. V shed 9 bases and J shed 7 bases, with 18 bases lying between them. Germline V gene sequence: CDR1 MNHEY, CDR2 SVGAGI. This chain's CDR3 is CASAPRELSEKLFF. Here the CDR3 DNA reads TGTGCCAGTGCACCAAGGGAGCTTTCTGAAAAACTGTTTTTT.

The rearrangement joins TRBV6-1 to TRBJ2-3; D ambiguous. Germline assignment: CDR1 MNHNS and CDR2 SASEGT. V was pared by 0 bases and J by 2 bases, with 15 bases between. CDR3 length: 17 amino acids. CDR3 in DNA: TGTGCCAGCAGTGAAGCGGAATCGCTTCCCTACACAGATACGCAGTATTTT. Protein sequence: CASSEAESLPYTDTQYF.

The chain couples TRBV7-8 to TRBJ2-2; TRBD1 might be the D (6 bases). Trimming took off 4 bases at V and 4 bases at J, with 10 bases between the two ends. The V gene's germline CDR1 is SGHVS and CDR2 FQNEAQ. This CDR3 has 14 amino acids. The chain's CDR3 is CASSSTGITGELFF. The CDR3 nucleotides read TGTGCCAGCAGCTCCACAGGGATCACCGGGGAGCTGTTTTTT.

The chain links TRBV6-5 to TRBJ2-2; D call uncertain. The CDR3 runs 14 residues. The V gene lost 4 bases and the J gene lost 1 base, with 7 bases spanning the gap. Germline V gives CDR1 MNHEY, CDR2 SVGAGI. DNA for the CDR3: TGTGCCAGCAGTTTGATTAGGAACACCGGGGAGCTGTTTTTT. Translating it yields CASSLIRNTGELFF.

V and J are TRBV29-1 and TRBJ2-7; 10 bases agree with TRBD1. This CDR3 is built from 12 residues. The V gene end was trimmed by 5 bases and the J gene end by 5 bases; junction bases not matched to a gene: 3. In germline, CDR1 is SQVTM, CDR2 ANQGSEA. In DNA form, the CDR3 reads TGCAGCGTTAGACAGGGGGCACACGAGCAGTACTTC. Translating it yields CSVRQGAHEQYF.

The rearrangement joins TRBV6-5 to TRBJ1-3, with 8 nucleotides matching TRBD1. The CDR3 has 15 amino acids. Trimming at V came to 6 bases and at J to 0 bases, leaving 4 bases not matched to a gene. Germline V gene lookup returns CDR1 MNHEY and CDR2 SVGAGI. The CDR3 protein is CASSPDRGSGNTIYF. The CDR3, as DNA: TGTGCCAGCAGCCCCGACAGGGGCTCTGGAAACACCATATATTTT.